These T cell receptor beta chains were read from a single sample in a study of blood T cell repertoires in COVID-19. Profiled with immunoSEQ multiplex PCR; TCRdb holds only in-frame clones, not every one. The sample yields around 340,000 clones, 80% to 90% seen once. Source material: PBMCs or T cells enriched from blood (not recorded which). The receptors derive from a woman between 40 and 50 years old with acute COVID-19. CDR3s include the opening cysteine and the closing phenylalanine or tryptophan. D genes are given only for firm matches. Clone size, where shown, is once, few, many, or a class for clones that have expanded.

CDR3 protein: CATSRESDTGELFF; CDR3 DNA: TGTGCCACCAGCAGAGAGTCCGACACCGGGGAGCTGTTTTTT; clone size: NA; J gene: TRBJ2-2; V gene: TRBV15; D gene: NA
CDR3 protein: CASSDGSSYEQYF; CDR3 DNA: TGTGCCAGTTCAGACGGGAGCTCCTACGAGCAGTACTTC; clone size: NA; J gene: TRBJ2-7; V gene: TRBV28; D gene: NA
CDR3 protein: CASSGSGERTEAFF; CDR3 DNA: TGTGCCAGCTCAGGTTCAGGGGAGCGGACTGAAGCTTTCTTT; clone size: NA; J gene: TRBJ1-1; V gene: TRBV18; D gene: NA
CDR3 protein: CAITPTGHEQYF; CDR3 DNA: TGTGCCATCACCCCGACAGGGCACGAGCAGTACTTC; clone size: once; J gene: TRBJ2-7; V gene: TRBV10-3; D gene: TRBD1
CDR3 protein: CASSLGQGGFTEAFF; CDR3 DNA: TGTGCCAGCAGCCTCGGACAGGGAGGGTTCACTGAAGCTTTCTTT; clone size: NA; J gene: TRBJ1-1; V gene: TRBV6-5; D gene: TRBD1
CDR3 protein: CASSDERDSPLHF; CDR3 DNA: TGTGCCAGCAGTGACGAACGGGATTCACCCCTCCACTTT; clone size: NA; J gene: TRBJ1-6; V gene: TRBV2; D gene: NA
CDR3 protein: CASSMLSVGPGANVLTF; CDR3 DNA: TGTGCCAGTAGTATGCTTTCGGTTGGGCCTGGGGCCAACGTCCTGACTTTC; clone size: NA; J gene: TRBJ2-6; V gene: TRBV19; D gene: NA
CDR3 protein: CASSQESQGYYGYTF; CDR3 DNA: TGTGCCAGCAGCCAAGAATCGCAGGGGTACTATGGCTACACCTTC; clone size: NA; J gene: TRBJ1-2; V gene: TRBV3-1/TRBV3-2; D gene: NA
CDR3 protein: CASSLFSPSDEQYF; CDR3 DNA: TGCGCCAGCAGCTTATTCTCTCCGTCCGACGAGCAGTACTTC; clone size: NA; J gene: TRBJ2-7; V gene: TRBV5-1; D gene: NA
CDR3 protein: CASSQAGDTQPQHF; CDR3 DNA: TGTGCCAGCAGCCAAGCAGGGGATACTCAGCCCCAGCATTTT; clone size: NA; J gene: TRBJ1-5; V gene: TRBV4-2; D gene: NA
CDR3 protein: CASSYGALTEAFF; CDR3 DNA: TGTGCCAGCAGTTACGGAGCCCTCACTGAAGCTTTCTTT; clone size: NA; J gene: TRBJ1-1; V gene: TRBV6-2/TRBV6-3; D gene: NA
CDR3 protein: CASRTLAGELFF; CDR3 DNA: TGTGCCAGCAGGACACTTGCGGGCGAGCTGTTTTTT; clone size: NA; J gene: TRBJ2-2; V gene: TRBV2; D gene: NA
CDR3 protein: CAIGQGLNYGYTF; CDR3 DNA: TGTGCCATCGGACAGGGTCTTAACTATGGCTACACCTTC; clone size: NA; J gene: TRBJ1-2; V gene: TRBV10-3; D gene: TRBD1
CDR3 protein: CASSFLSPNQPQHF; CDR3 DNA: TGTGCCAGCAGCTTCTTATCCCCCAATCAGCCCCAGCATTTT; clone size: NA; J gene: TRBJ1-5; V gene: TRBV5-5; D gene: NA
CDR3 protein: CASSLNRVNTEAFF; CDR3 DNA: TGTGCCAGCAGTTTAAACAGGGTAAACACTGAAGCTTTCTTT; clone size: once; J gene: TRBJ1-1; V gene: TRBV7-3; D gene: NA
CDR3 protein: CASSTLGGGRRRSSEQFF; CDR3 DNA: TGTGCCAGCAGCACCCTGGGGGGCGGGAGAAGGAGAAGCAGTGAGCAGTTCTTC; clone size: NA; J gene: TRBJ2-1; V gene: TRBV7-2; D gene: NA
CDR3 protein: CASSQGQGAFGYTF; CDR3 DNA: TGTGCCAGCAGCCAGGGACAGGGGGCATTTGGCTACACCTTC; clone size: NA; J gene: TRBJ1-2; V gene: TRBV7-9; D gene: TRBD1
CDR3 protein: CASSLPPGLMRGYTF; CDR3 DNA: TGCGCCAGCAGCCTTCCCCCAGGGTTAATGCGGGGCTACACCTTC; clone size: NA; J gene: TRBJ1-2; V gene: TRBV5-1; D gene: NA
CDR3 protein: CASSPEAGVGYTF; CDR3 DNA: TGTGCCAGCAGCCCCGAGGCGGGGGTTGGCTACACCTTC; clone size: NA; J gene: TRBJ1-2; V gene: TRBV3-1/TRBV3-2; D gene: NA
CDR3 protein: CASSLEGWDKTQYF; CDR3 DNA: TGTGCCAGCAGCTTGGAAGGCTGGGACAAGACCCAGTACTTC; clone size: NA; J gene: TRBJ2-5; V gene: TRBV5-5; D gene: NA
CDR3 protein: CASSQETLNTEAFF; CDR3 DNA: TGTGCCAGCAGCCAAGAGACACTGAACACTGAAGCTTTCTTT; clone size: NA; J gene: TRBJ1-1; V gene: TRBV3-1/TRBV3-2; D gene: NA
CDR3 protein: CSVEPSGRHGEQYF; CDR3 DNA: TGCAGCGTTGAGCCTAGCGGGAGACATGGGGAGCAGTACTTC; clone size: NA; J gene: TRBJ2-7; V gene: TRBV29-1; D gene: TRBD2
CDR3 protein: CARSFDSDRGISNQPQHF; CDR3 DNA: TGTGCCAGAAGCTTTGACTCGGACAGGGGGATAAGCAATCAGCCCCAGCATTTT; clone size: NA; J gene: TRBJ1-5; V gene: TRBV5-3; D gene: TRBD1
CDR3 protein: CASSVDGGSGYEQYF; CDR3 DNA: TGTGCCAGCAGCGTAGATGGCGGGAGTGGGTACGAGCAGTACTTC; clone size: NA; J gene: TRBJ2-7; V gene: TRBV9; D gene: TRBD2
CDR3 protein: CASSTLGSGALREQYF; CDR3 DNA: TGTGCCAGCAGCACCTTAGGTAGCGGGGCGCTACGGGAGCAGTACTTC; clone size: NA; J gene: TRBJ2-7; V gene: TRBV14; D gene: TRBD2
CDR3 protein: CATSSDRGREKLFF; CDR3 DNA: TGTGCCACCAGCTCGGACAGGGGGCGTGAAAAACTGTTTTTT; clone size: NA; J gene: TRBJ1-4; V gene: TRBV15; D gene: TRBD1
CDR3 protein: CASSNSDRGRDEQFF; CDR3 DNA: TGTGCCAGCAGCAACTCCGACAGGGGGCGCGATGAGCAGTTCTTC; clone size: NA; J gene: TRBJ2-1; V gene: TRBV21-1; D gene: NA
CDR3 protein: CASSLVAGGLTDTQYF; CDR3 DNA: TGTGCCAGCAGCTTAGTGGCGGGAGGGCTTACAGATACGCAGTATTTT; clone size: NA; J gene: TRBJ2-3; V gene: TRBV7-2; D gene: TRBD2
CDR3 protein: CASSPPPRGGRGEQFF; CDR3 DNA: TGTGCCAGCAGCCCTCCTCCGCGGGGGGGCCGCGGTGAGCAGTTCTTC; clone size: NA; J gene: TRBJ2-1; V gene: TRBV27; D gene: TRBD2
CDR3 protein: CSAKRTVQETQYF; CDR3 DNA: TGCAGCGCCAAACGGACAGTTCAAGAGACCCAGTACTTC; clone size: NA; J gene: TRBJ2-5; V gene: TRBV29-1; D gene: NA
CDR3 protein: CASSPPGRAGEKLFF; CDR3 DNA: TGTGCCAGCTCACCACCTGGGAGGGCTGGGGAAAAACTGTTTTTT; clone size: few; J gene: TRBJ1-4; V gene: TRBV18; D gene: NA
CDR3 protein: CASSLSGVSYNEQFF; CDR3 DNA: TGCGCCAGCAGCTTGAGCGGGGTCTCCTACAATGAGCAGTTCTTC; clone size: NA; J gene: TRBJ2-1; V gene: TRBV5-1; D gene: TRBD2
CDR3 protein: CASSLDTDQPQHF; CDR3 DNA: TGTGCCAGCAGCTTAGACACCGATCAGCCCCAGCATTTT; clone size: NA; J gene: TRBJ1-5; V gene: TRBV7-9; D gene: NA
CDR3 protein: CASSGQNEQYF; CDR3 DNA: TGTGCCAGCAGCGGACAAAACGAGCAGTACTTC; clone size: NA; J gene: TRBJ2-7; V gene: TRBV25-1; D gene: NA
CDR3 protein: CASSLLGTGYMQPYGYTF; CDR3 DNA: TGCGCCAGCAGCTTGTTAGGGACAGGGTATATGCAACCCTATGGCTACACCTTC; clone size: NA; J gene: TRBJ1-2; V gene: TRBV5-1; D gene: TRBD1
CDR3 protein: CASSHSTGMGGELFF; CDR3 DNA: TGCGCCAGCAGCCATAGTACAGGGATGGGCGGGGAGCTGTTTTTT; clone size: NA; J gene: TRBJ2-2; V gene: TRBV5-1; D gene: NA
CDR3 protein: CASSYRANYGYTF; CDR3 DNA: TGTGCCAGCAGCTACAGAGCTAACTATGGCTACACCTTC; clone size: NA; J gene: TRBJ1-2; V gene: TRBV25-1; D gene: NA